This is a list of T cell receptor beta chains from one sample in a study of blood T cell repertoires in COVID-19. Produced via immunoSEQ multiplex PCR; TCRdb's table is partial and in-frame only. Of just over 45,000 clones listed, 80% to 90% were seen once; the top ten hold approximately 4.7%. Source material: peripheral blood. The receptors were sampled from a human donor in a cohort sampled during active COVID-19. Each CDR3 is given with its conserved first and last residue. The D gene is left open where the match is weak. Clone size is given for some rows only: seen once, a few or many times, or a class if the clone is expanded.

J: TRBJ2-1
D: -
size: -
length: 16
V: TRBV28
DNA: TGTGCCAGCACCTTAACACTACCCCCCTACTACAATGAGCAGTTCTTC
CDR3: CASTLTLPPYYNEQFF

J: TRBJ1-2
D: TRBD1
size: -
length: 14
V: TRBV11-2
DNA: TGTGCCAGCAGCGAAGACAGGGCTGGATATGGCTACACCTTC
CDR3: CASSEDRAGYGYTF

J: TRBJ2-1
D: TRBD1
size: -
length: 16
V: TRBV3-1/TRBV3-2
DNA: TGTGCCAGCAGCAGACGGACAGGGGGCGCGTCGAATGAGCAGTTCTTC
CDR3: CASSRRTGGASNEQFF

J: TRBJ2-7
D: TRBD2
size: -
length: 15
V: TRBV27
DNA: TGTGCCAGCAGAGAAGGTAGCGGGAACTCCTACGAGCAGTACTTC
CDR3: CASREGSGNSYEQYF

J: TRBJ2-7
D: TRBD1
size: once
length: 14
V: TRBV29-1
DNA: TGCAGCGTTGCCGAGGGACAGGGTATCTACGAGCAGTACTTC
CDR3: CSVAEGQGIYEQYF

J: TRBJ2-7
D: -
size: few
length: 17
V: TRBV11-2
DNA: TGTGCCAGCAGCTTAGATTTTTCGACAGGTCTTTATGTCGAGCAGTACTTC
CDR3: CASSLDFSTGLYVEQYF

J: TRBJ2-3
D: TRBD2
size: -
length: 14
V: TRBV28
DNA: TGTGCCAGCAGTTCCGGGAGGATCACAGATACGCAGTATTTT
CDR3: CASSSGRITDTQYF

J: TRBJ2-7
D: TRBD2
size: -
length: 16
V: TRBV5-4
DNA: TGTGCCAGCAGCCCGGGGACTAGCGGGAGAAACCACGAGCAGTACTTC
CDR3: CASSPGTSGRNHEQYF

J: TRBJ1-5
D: TRBD1
size: -
length: 16
V: TRBV24-1
DNA: TGTGCCACCAACTTCCGGGACAGATTTAGCAATCAGCCCCAGCATTTT
CDR3: CATNFRDRFSNQPQHF

J: TRBJ1-1
D: -
size: -
length: 14
V: TRBV20-1
DNA: TGCAGTGCTAGTCCCGGGACAACTAACACTGAAGCTTTCTTT
CDR3: CSASPGTTNTEAFF

J: TRBJ2-2
D: -
size: -
length: 17
V: TRBV4-3
DNA: TGCGCCAGCAGCCAAGATCAGAAGCGGCTGAACGCCGGGGAGCTGTTTTTT
CDR3: CASSQDQKRLNAGELFF

J: TRBJ2-1
D: -
size: -
length: 16
V: TRBV7-8
DNA: TGTGCCAGCAGACTGCGGGCGGTGAGCTCCTACAATGAGCAGTTCTTC
CDR3: CASRLRAVSSYNEQFF

J: TRBJ2-2
D: TRBD1
size: -
length: 15
V: TRBV5-1
DNA: TGCGCCAGCAGCTTCCTTACAGGGGGCACCGGGGAGCTGTTTTTT
CDR3: CASSFLTGGTGELFF

J: TRBJ2-1
D: TRBD2
size: -
length: 17
V: TRBV4-3
DNA: TGCGCCAGCAGCCAAGTCGAGGCTAGCGGGCTACACGGGGAGCAGTTCTTC
CDR3: CASSQVEASGLHGEQFF

J: TRBJ2-7
D: -
size: -
length: 15
V: TRBV11-2
DNA: TGTGCCAGCAGCTTAGGTCCAGGGAAGGTCTACGAGCAGTACTTC
CDR3: CASSLGPGKVYEQYF

J: TRBJ1-1
D: -
size: few
length: 13
V: TRBV11-2
DNA: TGTGCCAGCAGCAGAGGACAGAACACTGAAGCTTTCTTT
CDR3: CASSRGQNTEAFF

J: TRBJ2-3
D: -
size: -
length: 15
V: TRBV7-9
DNA: TGTGCCAGCAGCTTAGCGGGGGGATCTACAGATACGCAGTATTTT
CDR3: CASSLAGGSTDTQYF

J: TRBJ2-7
D: TRBD2
size: -
length: 14
V: TRBV19
DNA: TGTGCCAGTAGGGCGACTAGCGGGAGCTACGAGCAGTACTTC
CDR3: CASRATSGSYEQYF

J: TRBJ2-7
D: -
size: -
length: 15
V: TRBV11-1
DNA: TGTGCCAGCAGCTCTCGAGGGGGATCGCGCAACGAGCAGTACTTC
CDR3: CASSSRGGSRNEQYF

J: TRBJ1-6
D: -
size: -
length: 17
V: TRBV6-4
DNA: TGTGCCAGCAGTGACTCTCGACCTTCTAGCGATAATTCACCCCTCCACTTT
CDR3: CASSDSRPSSDNSPLHF

J: TRBJ2-7
D: TRBD2
size: -
length: 16
V: TRBV15
DNA: TGTGCCACCAGCAGAGATAAGGCGGGAGCCTCCTACGAGCAGTACTTC
CDR3: CATSRDKAGASYEQYF

J: TRBJ2-3
D: TRBD2
size: -
length: 15
V: TRBV11-2
DNA: TGTGCCAGCAGCTTAGAAGTGCGGGGGGGAGATACGCAGTATTTT
CDR3: CASSLEVRGGDTQYF

J: TRBJ2-7
D: TRBD2
size: -
length: 14
V: TRBV28
DNA: TGTGCCAGCAGTTTGGCTAGCGGGGTCTACGAGCAGTACTTC
CDR3: CASSLASGVYEQYF

J: TRBJ2-1
D: TRBD2
size: -
length: 18
V: TRBV10-1
DNA: TGCGCCAGCAGTGAGTTAACTAGCGGAAGTCTACCGGGCAATGAGCAGTTCTTC
CDR3: CASSELTSGSLPGNEQFF

J: TRBJ2-7
D: -
size: -
length: 14
V: TRBV19
DNA: TGTGCCAGTAGTATCGCCGGATCACAGGGAGCTTCGTACTTC
CDR3: CASSIAGSQGASYF

J: TRBJ2-7
D: TRBD1
size: -
length: 16
V: TRBV7-2
DNA: TGTGCCAGCAGCTTAAGTTCGGGACAGGGGTCCCACGAGCAGTACTTC
CDR3: CASSLSSGQGSHEQYF

J: TRBJ2-3
D: TRBD1
size: -
length: 14
V: TRBV5-5
DNA: TGTGCCAGCAGCATCGGACAGGGGGCGCCGCGGGAGTATTTT
CDR3: CASSIGQGAPREYF

J: TRBJ2-7
D: TRBD1
size: -
length: 12
V: TRBV5-1
DNA: TGCGCCAGCAGCTGGACAGGGTACGAGCAGTACTTC
CDR3: CASSWTGYEQYF

J: TRBJ2-7
D: TRBD2
size: -
length: 13
V: TRBV5-1
DNA: TGCGCCAGCAGAGTTAGCGGGAGTTACGAGCAGTACTTC
CDR3: CASRVSGSYEQYF

J: TRBJ1-1
D: -
size: -
length: 13
V: TRBV5-1
DNA: TGCGCCAGCAGCTTGGGGGAAAGGGGAGAAGCTTTCTTT
CDR3: CASSLGERGEAFF

J: TRBJ2-2
D: TRBD1
size: -
length: 14
V: TRBV18
DNA: TGTGCCAGCTCACCTGTTGACAGGGCCGGGGAGCTGTTTTTT
CDR3: CASSPVDRAGELFF

J: TRBJ2-1
D: -
size: -
length: 15
V: TRBV9
DNA: TGTGCCAGCAGCAACGGGTCTGGCTCCTACAATGAGCAGTTCTTC
CDR3: CASSNGSGSYNEQFF

J: TRBJ1-5
D: -
size: -
length: 18
V: TRBV19
DNA: TGTGCCAGTAGTCCATACCCCCAGGGCGGCAATAGCAATCAGCCCCAGCATTTT
CDR3: CASSPYPQGGNSNQPQHF

J: TRBJ2-1
D: TRBD2
size: -
length: 15
V: TRBV28
DNA: TGTGCCAGCAGTTTAGGGGGACTAGCGAGGAATGAGCAGTTCTTC
CDR3: CASSLGGLARNEQFF

J: TRBJ2-1
D: TRBD2
size: few
length: 18
V: TRBV18
DNA: TGTGCCAGCTCACCCACTCCTGGGCTAGCGGGAGGTTCCAATGAGCAGTTCTTC
CDR3: CASSPTPGLAGGSNEQFF